This paragraph covers one T cell receptor beta chain sequence. This sample was taken from a study of blood T cell repertoires in COVID-19. As for the study in general: COVID-19 samples from acute and convalescent phases originated in the United States, Italy and Spain. In each case, the material was cDNA or gDNA derived from T cells, B-cell-depleted T cells, or PBMCs.

Study processing details: From reference gene primer amplification, estimates of nucleated cell counts were derived. TCRdb's table, derived via immunoSEQ multiplex PCR, lists solely in-frame clones and lacks some. V, J and clone size are taken as reported in that table, and D and trimming were inferred from the DNA itself. This repertoire shows 110,000 to 150,000 clones, roughly four fifths found once; its top ten account for about 7%. The receptor comes from a human donor in a cohort sampled during active COVID-19. Material for sequencing was peripheral blood.

The CDR3 protein is CASSQDGAGLQPQHF. In DNA form, the CDR3 reads TGCGCCAGCAGCCAAGATGGGGCAGGGCTTCAGCCCCAGCATTTT. The chain carries TRBV4-3 and TRBJ1-5; a possible D gene is TRBD1 (5 bases). In germline, CDR1 is LGHNA, CDR2 YSLEER. V was cut by 0 bases and J by 6 bases, with 12 bases left in between. There are 15 residues in the CDR3.